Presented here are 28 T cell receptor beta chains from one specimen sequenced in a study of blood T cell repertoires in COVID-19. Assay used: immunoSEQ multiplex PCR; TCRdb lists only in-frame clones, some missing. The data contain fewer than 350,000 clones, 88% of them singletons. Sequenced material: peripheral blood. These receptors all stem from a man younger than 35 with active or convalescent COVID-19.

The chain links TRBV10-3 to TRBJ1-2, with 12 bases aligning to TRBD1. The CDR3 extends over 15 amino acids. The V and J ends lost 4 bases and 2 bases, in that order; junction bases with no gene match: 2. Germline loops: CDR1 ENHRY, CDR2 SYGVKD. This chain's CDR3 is CAISGGTGGNYGYTF. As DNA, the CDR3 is TGTGCCATCAGTGGGGGGACAGGGGGCAACTATGGCTACACCTTC.

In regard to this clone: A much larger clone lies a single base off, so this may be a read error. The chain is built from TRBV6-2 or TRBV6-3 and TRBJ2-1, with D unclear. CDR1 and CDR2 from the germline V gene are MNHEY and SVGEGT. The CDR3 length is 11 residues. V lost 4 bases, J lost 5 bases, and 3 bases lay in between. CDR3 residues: CASSLNNEQFF. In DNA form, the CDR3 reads TGTGCCAGCAGTTTAAACAATGAGCAGTTCTTC.

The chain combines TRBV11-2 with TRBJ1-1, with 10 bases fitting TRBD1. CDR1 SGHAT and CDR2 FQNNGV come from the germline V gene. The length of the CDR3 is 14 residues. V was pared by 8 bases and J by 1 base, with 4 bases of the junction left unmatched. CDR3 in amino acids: CASGDRGWNTEAFF. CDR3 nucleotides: TGTGCCAGCGGGGACAGGGGCTGGAACACTGAAGCTTTCTTT.

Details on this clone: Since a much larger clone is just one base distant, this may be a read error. The CDR3 DNA is TGCGCCAGCAGCCAAGATCAGGGCACTGAAGCTTTCTTT. Protein sequence: CASSQDQGTEAFF. The chain recombines TRBV4-3 with TRBJ1-1; a possible D gene is TRBD1 (5 bases). V lost 0 bases, J lost 4 bases, and 6 bases lay in between. Germline V lookup: CDR1 LGHNA, CDR2 YSLEER. This CDR3 is built from 13 residues.

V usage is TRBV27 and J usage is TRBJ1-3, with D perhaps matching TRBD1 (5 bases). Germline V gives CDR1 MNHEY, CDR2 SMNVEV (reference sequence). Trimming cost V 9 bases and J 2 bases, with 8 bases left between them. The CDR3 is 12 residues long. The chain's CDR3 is CASQGPGNTIYF. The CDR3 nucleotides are TGTGCCAGTCAGGGCCCTGGAAACACCATATATTTT.

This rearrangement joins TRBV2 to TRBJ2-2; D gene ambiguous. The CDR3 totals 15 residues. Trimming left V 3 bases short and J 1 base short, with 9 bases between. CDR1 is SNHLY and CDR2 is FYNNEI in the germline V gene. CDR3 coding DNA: TGTGCCAGCAGTGACGTGCGAAGGAACACCGGGGAGCTGTTTTTT. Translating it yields CASSDVRRNTGELFF.

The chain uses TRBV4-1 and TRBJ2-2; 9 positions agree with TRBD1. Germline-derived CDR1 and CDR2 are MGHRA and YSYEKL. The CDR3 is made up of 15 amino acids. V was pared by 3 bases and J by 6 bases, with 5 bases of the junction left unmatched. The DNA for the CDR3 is TGCGCCAGCAGCCATTTGACAGGGGGGGCCGGGGAGCTGTTTTTT. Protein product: CASSHLTGGAGELFF.

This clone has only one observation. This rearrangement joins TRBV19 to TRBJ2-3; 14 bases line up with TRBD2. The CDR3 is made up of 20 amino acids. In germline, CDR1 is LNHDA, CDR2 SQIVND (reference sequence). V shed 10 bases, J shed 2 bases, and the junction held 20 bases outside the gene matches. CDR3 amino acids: CATRLTPGLAGALPTDTQYF. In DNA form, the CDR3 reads TGTGCCACCAGATTAACCCCGGGACTAGCGGGGGCCCTCCCCACAGATACGCAGTATTTT.

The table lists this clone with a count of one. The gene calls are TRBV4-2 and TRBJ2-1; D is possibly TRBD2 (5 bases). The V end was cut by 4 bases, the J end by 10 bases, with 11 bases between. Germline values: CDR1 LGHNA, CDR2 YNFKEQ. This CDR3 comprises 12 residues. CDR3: CASSPSGGEQFF. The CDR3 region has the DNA TGTGCCAGCAGCCCTTCCGGCGGGGAGCAGTTCTTC.

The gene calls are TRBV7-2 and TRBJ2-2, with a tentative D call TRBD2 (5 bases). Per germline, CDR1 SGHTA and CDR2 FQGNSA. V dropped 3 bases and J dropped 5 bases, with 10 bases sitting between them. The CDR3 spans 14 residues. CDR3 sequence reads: CASSFPTGTGELFF. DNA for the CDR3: TGTGCCAGCAGCTTCCCGACGGGAACCGGGGAGCTGTTTTTT.

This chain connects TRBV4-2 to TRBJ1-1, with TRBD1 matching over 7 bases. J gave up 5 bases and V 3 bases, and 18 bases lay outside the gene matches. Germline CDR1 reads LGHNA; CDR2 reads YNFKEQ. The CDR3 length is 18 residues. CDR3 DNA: TGTGCCAGCAGCCAGAATTACCCACCAGGGGGTAAGGGTACTGAAGCTTTCTTT. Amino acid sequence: CASSQNYPPGGKGTEAFF.

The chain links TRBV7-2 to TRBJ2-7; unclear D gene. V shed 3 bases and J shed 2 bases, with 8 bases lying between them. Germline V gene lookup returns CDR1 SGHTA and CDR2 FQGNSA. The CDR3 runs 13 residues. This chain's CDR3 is CASSFDATYEQYF. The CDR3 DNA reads TGTGCCAGCAGCTTTGATGCGACCTACGAGCAGTACTTC. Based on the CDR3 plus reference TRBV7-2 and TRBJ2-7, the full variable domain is GAGVSQSPSNKVTEKGKDVELRCDPISGHTALYWYRQSLGQGLEFLIYFQGNSAPDKSGLPSDRFSAERTGGSVSTLTIQRTQQEDSAVYLCASSFDATYEQYFGPGTRLTVT.

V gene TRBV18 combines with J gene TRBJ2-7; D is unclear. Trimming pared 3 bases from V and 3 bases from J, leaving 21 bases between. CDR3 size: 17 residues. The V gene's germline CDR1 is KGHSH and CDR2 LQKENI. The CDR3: CASSPKPIAVLYYEQYF. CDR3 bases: TGTGCCAGCTCACCGAAACCAATAGCCGTTCTTTACTACGAGCAGTACTTC.

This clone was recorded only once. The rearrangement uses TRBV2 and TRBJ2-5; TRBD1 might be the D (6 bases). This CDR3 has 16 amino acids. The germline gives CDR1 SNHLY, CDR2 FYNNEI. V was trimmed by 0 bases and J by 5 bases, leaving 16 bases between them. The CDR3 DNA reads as TGTGCCAGCAGTGAAGCGGGGGCCGGGGTCTGGGAGACCCAGTACTTC. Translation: CASSEAGAGVWETQYF.

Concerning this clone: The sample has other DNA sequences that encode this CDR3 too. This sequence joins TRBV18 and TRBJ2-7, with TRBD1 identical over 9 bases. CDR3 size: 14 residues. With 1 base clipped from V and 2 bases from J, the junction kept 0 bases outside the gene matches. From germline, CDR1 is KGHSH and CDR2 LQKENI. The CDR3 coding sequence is TGTGCCAGCTCACCACGGGACAGGGCCTACGAGCAGTACTTC. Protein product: CASSPRDRAYEQYF.

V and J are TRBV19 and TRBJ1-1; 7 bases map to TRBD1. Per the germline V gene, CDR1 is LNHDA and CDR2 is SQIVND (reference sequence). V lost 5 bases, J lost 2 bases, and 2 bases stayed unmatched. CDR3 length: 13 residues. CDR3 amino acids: CASSRDSNTEAFF. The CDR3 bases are TGTGCCAGTAGTCGGGACAGCAACACTGAAGCTTTCTTT.

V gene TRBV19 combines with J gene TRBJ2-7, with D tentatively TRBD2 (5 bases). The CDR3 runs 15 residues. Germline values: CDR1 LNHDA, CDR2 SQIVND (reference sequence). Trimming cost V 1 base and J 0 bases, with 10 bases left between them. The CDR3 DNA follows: TGTGCCAGTAGTATAGGGCCGGGGAGCTCCTACGAGCAGTACTTC. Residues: CASSIGPGSSYEQYF. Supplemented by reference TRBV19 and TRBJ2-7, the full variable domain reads DGGITQSPKYLFRKEGQNVTLSCEQNLNHDAMYWYRQDPGQGLRLIYYSQIVNDFQKGDIAEGYSVSREKKESFPLTVTSAQKNPTAFYLCASSIGPGSSYEQYFGPGTRLTVT.

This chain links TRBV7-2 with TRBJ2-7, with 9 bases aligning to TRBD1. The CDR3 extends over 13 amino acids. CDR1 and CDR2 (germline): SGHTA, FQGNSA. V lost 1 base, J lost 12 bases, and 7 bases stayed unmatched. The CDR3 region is CASSLVTGGGRYF. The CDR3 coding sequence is TGTGCCAGCAGCTTAGTTACAGGGGGCGGGCGGTACTTC.

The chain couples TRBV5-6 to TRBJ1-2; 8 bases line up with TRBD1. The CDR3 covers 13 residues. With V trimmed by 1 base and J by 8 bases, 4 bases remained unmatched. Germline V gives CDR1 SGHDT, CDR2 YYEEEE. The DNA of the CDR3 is TGTGCCAGCAGCTTGCCAGGGGGCGTCGGCTACACCTTC. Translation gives CASSLPGGVGYTF.

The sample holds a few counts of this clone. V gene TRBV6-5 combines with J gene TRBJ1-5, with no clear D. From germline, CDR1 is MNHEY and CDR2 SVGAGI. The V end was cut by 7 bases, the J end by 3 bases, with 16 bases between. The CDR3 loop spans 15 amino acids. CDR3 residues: CASILVEGINQPQHF. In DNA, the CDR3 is TGTGCCAGCATCCTCGTTGAGGGAATCAATCAGCCCCAGCATTTT.

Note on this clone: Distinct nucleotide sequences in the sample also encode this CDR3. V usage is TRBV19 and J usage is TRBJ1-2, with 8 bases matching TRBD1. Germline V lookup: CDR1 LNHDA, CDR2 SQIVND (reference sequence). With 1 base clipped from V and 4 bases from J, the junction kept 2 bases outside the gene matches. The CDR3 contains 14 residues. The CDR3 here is CASSIGQGAYGYTF. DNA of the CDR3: TGTGCCAGTAGTATAGGCCAGGGGGCCTATGGCTACACCTTC. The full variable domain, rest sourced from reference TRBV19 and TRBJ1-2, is DGGITQSPKYLFRKEGQNVTLSCEQNLNHDAMYWYRQDPGQGLRLIYYSQIVNDFQKGDIAEGYSVSREKKESFPLTVTSAQKNPTAFYLCASSIGQGAYGYTFGSGTRLTVV.

In nucleotides, the CDR3 is TGTGCCAGCTCACCGAGTTCGACAGATACGCAGTATTTT. Its translation is CASSPSSTDTQYF. The J gene is TRBJ2-3, the V gene TRBV18; D remains unclear. Trimming left V 3 bases short and J 3 bases short, with 7 bases between. This CDR3 is built from 13 residues. CDR1 and CDR2 (germline): KGHSH, LQKENI.

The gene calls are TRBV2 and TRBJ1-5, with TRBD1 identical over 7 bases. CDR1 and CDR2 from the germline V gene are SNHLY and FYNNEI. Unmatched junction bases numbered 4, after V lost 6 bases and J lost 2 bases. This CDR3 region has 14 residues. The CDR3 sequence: CASSDREGNQPQHF. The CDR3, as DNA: TGTGCCAGCAGCGACAGGGAAGGCAATCAGCCCCAGCATTTT.

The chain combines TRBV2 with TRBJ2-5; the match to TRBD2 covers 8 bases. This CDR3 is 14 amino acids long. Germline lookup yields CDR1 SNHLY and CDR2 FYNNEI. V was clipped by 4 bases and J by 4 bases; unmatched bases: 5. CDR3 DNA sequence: TGTGCCAGCAGTGTAGCGGGGCTGGGAGAGACCCAGTACTTC. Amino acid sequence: CASSVAGLGETQYF.

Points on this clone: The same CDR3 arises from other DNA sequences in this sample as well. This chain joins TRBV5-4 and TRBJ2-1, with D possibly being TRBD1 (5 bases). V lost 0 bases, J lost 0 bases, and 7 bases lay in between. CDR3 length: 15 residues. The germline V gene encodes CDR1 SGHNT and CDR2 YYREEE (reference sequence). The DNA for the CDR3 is TGTGCCAGCAGCTTGGAGCAGGGCTCCTACAATGAGCAGTTCTTC. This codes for CASSLEQGSYNEQFF.

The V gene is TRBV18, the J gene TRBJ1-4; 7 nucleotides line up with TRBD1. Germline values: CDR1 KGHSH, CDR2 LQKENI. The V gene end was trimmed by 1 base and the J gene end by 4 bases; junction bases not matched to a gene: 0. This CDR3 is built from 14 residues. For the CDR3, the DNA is TGTGCCAGCTCACCACGGGACAGTAATGAAAAACTGTTTTTT. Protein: CASSPRDSNEKLFF. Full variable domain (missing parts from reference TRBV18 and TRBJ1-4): NAGVMQNPRHLVRRRGQEARLRCSPMKGHSHVYWYRQLPEEGLKFMVYLQKENIIDESGMPKERFSAEFPKEGPSILRIQQVVRGDSAAYFCASSPRDSNEKLFFGSGTQLSVL.

The CDR3 loop reads CASSEWKGIGSPLHF. The CDR3 bases are TGTGCCAGCAGTGAATGGAAGGGGATAGGCTCACCCCTCCACTTT. The V gene is TRBV25-1, the J gene TRBJ1-6; D is possibly TRBD1 (5 bases). V gave up 1 base and J gave up 10 bases, with 14 bases separating them. The CDR3 runs 15 residues. Germline V gives CDR1 MGHDK, CDR2 SYGVNS.

DNA for the CDR3: TGCGCCAGCAGCCTCGGGGGAGGGCTATATGGCTACACCTTC. The encoded protein is CASSLGGGLYGYTF. This chain joins TRBV5-1 and TRBJ1-2, with TRBD1 as a possible D gene (5 bases). V dropped 4 bases and J dropped 5 bases, with 15 bases sitting between them. The CDR3 spans 14 residues. CDR1 and CDR2 (germline): SGHRS, YFSETQ. Full variable domain (outside the CDR3, taken from reference TRBV5-1 and TRBJ1-2): KAGVTQTPRYLIKTRGQQVTLSCSPISGHRSVSWYQQTPGQGLQFLFEYFSETQRNKGNFPGRFSGRQFSNSRSEMNVSTLELGDSALYLCASSLGGGLYGYTFGSGTRLTVV.